This TCR beta chain derives from a study of T-cell reconstitution after alpha-beta-depleted transplantation in children. Trimming removed 8 bases from V and 3 bases from J, with 20 bases in between. Germline CDR1 and CDR2: SNHLY and FYNNEI. This CDR3 is built from 15 residues. TCRbeta library preparation incorporated unique molecular identifiers. Each CDR3 protein gets one entry after TCRdb re-called the PCR reads with MiXCR. The sample consists of more than 450,000 distinct CDR3 sequences, around 19% of them appearing once. The TCR originated in a human donor who donated a stem cell graft to a child with acute lymphoblastic leukemia. The gene calls are TRBV2 and TRBJ2-7; possibly TRBD1 for D (6 bases). The input for sequencing was PBMCs from the stem cell graft donor, taken from the stem cell graft. The CDR3 here is CASDGGVEWLYEQYF. As DNA, the CDR3 is TGTGCCAGCGATGGGGGCGTGGAATGGCTCTACGAGCAGTACTTC. The entire variable domain, with the rest obtained from reference TRBV2 and TRBJ2-7, is as follows: EPEVTQTPSHQVTQMGQEVILRCVPISNHLYFYWYRQILGQKVEFLVSFYNNEISEKSEIFDDQFSVERPDGSNFTLKIRSTKLEDSAMYFCASDGGVEWLYEQYFGPGTRLTVT.